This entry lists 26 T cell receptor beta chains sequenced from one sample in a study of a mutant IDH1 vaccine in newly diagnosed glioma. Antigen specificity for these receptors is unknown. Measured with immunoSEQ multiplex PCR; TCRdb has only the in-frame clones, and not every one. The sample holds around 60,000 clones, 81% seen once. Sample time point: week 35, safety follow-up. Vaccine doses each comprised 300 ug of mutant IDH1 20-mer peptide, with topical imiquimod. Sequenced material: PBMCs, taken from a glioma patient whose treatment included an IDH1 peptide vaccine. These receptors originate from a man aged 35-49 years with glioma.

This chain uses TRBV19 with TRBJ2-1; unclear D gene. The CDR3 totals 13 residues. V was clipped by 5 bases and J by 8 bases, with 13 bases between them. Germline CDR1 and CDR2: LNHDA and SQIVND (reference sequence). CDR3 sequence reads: CASSPQKDDEQFF. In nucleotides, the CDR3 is TGTGCCAGTAGTCCCCAGAAGGACGATGAGCAGTTCTTC.

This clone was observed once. Here the CDR3 DNA reads TGTGCCAGCAGCTACGACGGGAATAACTATGGCTACACCTTC. Protein product: CASSYDGNNYGYTF. The chain recombines TRBV7-3 with TRBJ1-2; D gene ambiguous. The CDR3 is 14 residues long. Germline loops: CDR1 SGHTA, CDR2 FQGTGA. V lost 4 bases and J 1 base, leaving 10 bases between the germline ends.

For the CDR3, the DNA is TGTGCCAGCAGCGTAGGGGGAGGGGAGCAGTACTTC. It is translated as CASSVGGGEQYF. The chain is built from TRBV9 and TRBJ2-7, with 7 bases aligning to TRBD2. The CDR3 spans 12 residues. After removal of 0 bases from V and 7 bases from J, the junction contained 1 base not matched to a gene. From germline, CDR1 is SGDLS and CDR2 YYNGEE.

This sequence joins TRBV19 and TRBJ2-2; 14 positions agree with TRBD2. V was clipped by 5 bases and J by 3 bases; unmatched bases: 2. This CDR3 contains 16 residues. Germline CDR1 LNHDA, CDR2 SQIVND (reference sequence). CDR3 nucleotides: TGTGCCAGTAGTGTGACTAGCGGGGGGGACACCGGGGAGCTGTTTTTT. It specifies CASSVTSGGDTGELFF.

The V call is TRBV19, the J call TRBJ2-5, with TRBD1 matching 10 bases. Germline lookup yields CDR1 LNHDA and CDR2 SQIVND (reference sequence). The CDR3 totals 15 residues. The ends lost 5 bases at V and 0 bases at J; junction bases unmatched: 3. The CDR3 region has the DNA TGTGCCAGTAGTTCGGGACAGGGGTACCAAGAGACCCAGTACTTC. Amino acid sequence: CASSSGQGYQETQYF. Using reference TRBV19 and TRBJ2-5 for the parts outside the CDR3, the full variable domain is DGGITQSPKYLFRKEGQNVTLSCEQNLNHDAMYWYRQDPGQGLRLIYYSQIVNDFQKGDIAEGYSVSREKKESFPLTVTSAQKNPTAFYLCASSSGQGYQETQYFGPGTRLLVL.

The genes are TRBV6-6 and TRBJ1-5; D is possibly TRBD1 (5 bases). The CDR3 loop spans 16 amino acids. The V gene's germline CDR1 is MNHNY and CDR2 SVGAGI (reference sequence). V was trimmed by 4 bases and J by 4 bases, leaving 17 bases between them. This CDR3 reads CASSFSGTPPNQPQHF. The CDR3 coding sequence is TGTGCCAGCAGTTTCTCCGGGACCCCGCCGAATCAGCCCCAGCATTTT.

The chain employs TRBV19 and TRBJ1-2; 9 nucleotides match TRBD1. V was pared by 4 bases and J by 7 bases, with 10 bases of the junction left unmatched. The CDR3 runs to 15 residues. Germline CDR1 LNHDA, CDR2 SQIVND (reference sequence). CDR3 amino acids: CASSNYRGQDGGYTF. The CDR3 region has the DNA TGTGCCAGTAGTAACTACAGGGGGCAGGATGGTGGCTACACCTTC.

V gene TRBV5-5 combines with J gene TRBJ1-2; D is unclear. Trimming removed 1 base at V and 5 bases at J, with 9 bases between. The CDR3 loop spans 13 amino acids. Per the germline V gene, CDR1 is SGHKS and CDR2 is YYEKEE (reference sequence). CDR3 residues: CASSLQRTYGYTF. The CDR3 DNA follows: TGTGCCAGCAGCTTGCAAAGGACGTATGGCTACACCTTC.

The CDR3 bases are TGCGCCAGCAGCCAAGATGCCACCCCCTCCTACAATGAGCAGTTCTTC. As protein: CASSQDATPSYNEQFF. This rearrangement joins TRBV4-1 to TRBJ2-1; D gene uncertain. The CDR3 runs 16 residues. Between the trimmed V and J ends, which lost 0 bases and 0 bases, there was a span of 9 bases. The germline gives CDR1 MGHRA, CDR2 YSYEKL.

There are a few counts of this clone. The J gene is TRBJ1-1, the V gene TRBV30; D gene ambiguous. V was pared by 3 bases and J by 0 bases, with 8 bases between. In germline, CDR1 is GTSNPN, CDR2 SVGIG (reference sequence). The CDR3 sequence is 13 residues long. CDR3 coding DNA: TGTGCCTGGAGCAAGGACCTGAACACTGAAGCTTTCTTT. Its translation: CAWSKDLNTEAFF.

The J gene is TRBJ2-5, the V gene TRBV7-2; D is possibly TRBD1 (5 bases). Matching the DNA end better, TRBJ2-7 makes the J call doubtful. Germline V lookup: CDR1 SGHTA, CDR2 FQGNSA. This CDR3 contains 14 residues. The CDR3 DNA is TGTGCCAGCAGCTTAGAATCCAGGGCCTACGAGCAGTACTTC. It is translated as CASSLESRAYEQYF.

This chain's CDR3 is CASSFSPDTQYF. In DNA form, the CDR3 reads TGTGCCAGCAGTTTTTCCCCAGATACGCAGTATTTT. The chain uses TRBV27 and TRBJ2-3; D is unresolved. Germline lookup yields CDR1 MNHEY and CDR2 SMNVEV (reference sequence). V lost 3 bases, J lost 4 bases, and 5 bases lay in between. The CDR3 covers 12 residues.

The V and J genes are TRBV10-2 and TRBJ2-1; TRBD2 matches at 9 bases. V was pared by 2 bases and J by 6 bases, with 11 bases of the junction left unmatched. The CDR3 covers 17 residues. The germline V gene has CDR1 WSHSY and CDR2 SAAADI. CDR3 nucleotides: TGCGCCAGCAGTGAGAGGCGTGCCGGGACTAGCAGCAATGAGCAGTTCTTC. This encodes CASSERRAGTSSNEQFF.

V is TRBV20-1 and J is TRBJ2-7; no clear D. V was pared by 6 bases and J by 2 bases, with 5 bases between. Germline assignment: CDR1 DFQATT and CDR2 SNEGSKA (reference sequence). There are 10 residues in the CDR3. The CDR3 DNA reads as TGCAGTGCCCACGCCTACGAGCAGTACTTC. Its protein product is CSAHAYEQYF.

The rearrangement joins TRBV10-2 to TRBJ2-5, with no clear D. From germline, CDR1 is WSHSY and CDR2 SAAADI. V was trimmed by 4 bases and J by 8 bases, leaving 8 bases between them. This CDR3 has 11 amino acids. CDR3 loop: CASSGLETQYF. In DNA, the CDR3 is TGCGCCAGCAGTGGTTTGGAAACCCAGTACTTC.

DNA of the CDR3: TGTGCCAGCAGCTCACCGGACACCGAAGAGACCCAGTACTTC. It translates to CASSSPDTEETQYF. The chain couples TRBV7-9 to TRBJ2-5, with TRBD1 as a possible D gene (5 bases). The CDR3 consists of 14 residues. V lost 4 bases and J 3 bases, leaving 12 bases between the germline ends. CDR1 is SEHNR and CDR2 is FQNEAQ in the germline V gene (reference sequence).

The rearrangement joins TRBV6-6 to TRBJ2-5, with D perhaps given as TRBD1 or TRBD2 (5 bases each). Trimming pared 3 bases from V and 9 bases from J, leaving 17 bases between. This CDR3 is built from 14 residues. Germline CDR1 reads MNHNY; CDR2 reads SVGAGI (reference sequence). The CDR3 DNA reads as TGTGCCAGCAGTTATATGGGACCCAAAGGGCCCCAGTACTTC. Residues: CASSYMGPKGPQYF.

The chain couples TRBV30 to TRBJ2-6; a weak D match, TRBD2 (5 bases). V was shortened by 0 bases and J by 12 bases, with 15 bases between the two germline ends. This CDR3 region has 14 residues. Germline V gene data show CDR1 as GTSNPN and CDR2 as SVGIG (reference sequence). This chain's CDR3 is CAWSVTGWASVLTF. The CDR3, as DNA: TGTGCCTGGAGTGTAACGGGGTGGGCATCCGTCCTGACTTTC. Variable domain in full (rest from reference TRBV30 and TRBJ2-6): SQTIHQWPATLVQPVGSPLSLECTVEGTSNPNLYWYRQAAGRGLQLLFYSVGIGQISSEVPQNLSASRPQDRQFILSSKKLLLSDSGFYLCAWSVTGWASVLTFGAGSRLTVL.

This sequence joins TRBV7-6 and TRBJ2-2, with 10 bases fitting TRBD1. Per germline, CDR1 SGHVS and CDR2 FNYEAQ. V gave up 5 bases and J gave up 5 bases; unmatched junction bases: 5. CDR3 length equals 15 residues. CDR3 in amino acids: CASSIGTGVTGELFF. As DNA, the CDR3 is TGTGCCAGCAGCATCGGGACAGGGGTTACCGGGGAGCTGTTTTTT.

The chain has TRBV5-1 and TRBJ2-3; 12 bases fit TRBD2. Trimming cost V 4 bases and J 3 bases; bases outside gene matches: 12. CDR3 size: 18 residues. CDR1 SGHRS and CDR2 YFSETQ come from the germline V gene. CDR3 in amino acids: CASSPWTSGTSRTDTQYF. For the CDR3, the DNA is TGCGCCAGCAGCCCCTGGACTAGCGGGACCTCACGAACAGATACGCAGTATTTT.

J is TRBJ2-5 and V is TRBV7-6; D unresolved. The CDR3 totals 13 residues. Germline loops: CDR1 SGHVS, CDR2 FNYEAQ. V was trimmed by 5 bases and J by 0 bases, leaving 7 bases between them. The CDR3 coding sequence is TGTGCCAGCAGCGCGGCCGACCAAGAGACCCAGTACTTC. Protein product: CASSAADQETQYF.

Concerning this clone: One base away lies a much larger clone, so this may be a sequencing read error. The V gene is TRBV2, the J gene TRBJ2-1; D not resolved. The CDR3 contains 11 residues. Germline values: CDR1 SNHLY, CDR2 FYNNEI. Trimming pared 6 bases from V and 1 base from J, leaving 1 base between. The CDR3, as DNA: TGTGCCAGCAGATCCTACAATGAGCAGTTCTTC. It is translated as CASRSYNEQFF. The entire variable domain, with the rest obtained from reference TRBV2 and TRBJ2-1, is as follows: EPEVTQTPSHQVTQMGQEVILRCVPISNHLYFYWYRQILGQKVEFLVSFYNNEISEKSEIFDDQFSVERPDGSNFTLKIRSTKLEDSAMYFCASRSYNEQFFGPGTRLTVL.

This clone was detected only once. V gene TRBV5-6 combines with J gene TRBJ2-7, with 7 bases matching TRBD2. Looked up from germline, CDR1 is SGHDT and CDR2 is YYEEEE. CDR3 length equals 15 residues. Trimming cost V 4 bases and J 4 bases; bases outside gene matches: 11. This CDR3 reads CASSTRDGLGYEQYF. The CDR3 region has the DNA TGTGCCAGCAGCACCCGAGACGGACTAGGGTACGAGCAGTACTTC.

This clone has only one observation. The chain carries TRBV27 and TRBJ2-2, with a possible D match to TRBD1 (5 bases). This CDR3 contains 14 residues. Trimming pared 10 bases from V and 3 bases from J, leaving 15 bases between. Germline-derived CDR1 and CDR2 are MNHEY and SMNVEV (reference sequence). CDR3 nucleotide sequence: TGTGCCACCCGACTGGGGCATTACACCGGGGAGCTGTTTTTT. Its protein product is CATRLGHYTGELFF.

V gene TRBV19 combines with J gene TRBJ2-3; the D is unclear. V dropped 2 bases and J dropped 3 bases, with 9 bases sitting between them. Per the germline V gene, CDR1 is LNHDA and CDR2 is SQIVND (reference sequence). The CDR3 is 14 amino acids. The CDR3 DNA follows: TGTGCCAGTAGTATACCCAGCGCGACAGATACGCAGTATTTT. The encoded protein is CASSIPSATDTQYF.

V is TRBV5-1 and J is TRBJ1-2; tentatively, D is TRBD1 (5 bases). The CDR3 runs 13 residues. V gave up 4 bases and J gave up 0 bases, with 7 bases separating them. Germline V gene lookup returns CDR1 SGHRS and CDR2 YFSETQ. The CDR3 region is CASSGGTNYGYTF. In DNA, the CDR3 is TGCGCCAGCAGCGGGGGTACTAACTATGGCTACACCTTC.